These T cell receptor beta chains were read from a single sample in a study of early T cells in non-severe SARS-CoV-2 infection. TCRdb re-derived calls from the 5' RACE reads in MiXCR, one entry per CDR3 protein. Of about 90,000 distinct CDR3 sequences listed, roughly 12% are singletons. Sequences were derived from whole blood, sampled at baseline. These receptor sequences come from an adult who was a healthcare worker with PCR-confirmed SARS-CoV-2 infection or an uninfected control (not recorded which). Each CDR3 is given with its conserved first and last residue. Where a row states a size, it is once, few, many or the class of an expanded clone; other rows omit it.

cdr3_aa j_call clone_size v_call cdr3_length
CASERTGGGGNTIYF TRBJ1-3 few TRBV6-1 15
CASSPFRLAGQDTQYF TRBJ2-3 few TRBV3-1 16
CASRVGPFNQPQHF TRBJ1-5 many TRBV19 14
CASSPREISYGYTF TRBJ1-2 . TRBV7-9 14
CVSSQEGPALHF TRBJ1-6 . TRBV4-2 12
CASSFPQGNTGELFF TRBJ2-2 many TRBV5-1 15
CASSYNAGQGAFF TRBJ1-1 . TRBV3-1 13
CASSVSKEQYF TRBJ2-7 many TRBV7-2 11
CASSTGTGIRGEKLFF TRBJ1-4 . TRBV7-2 16
CASTRRGGDTGELFF TRBJ2-2 many TRBV25-1 15
CASSYGPEAFF TRBJ1-1 many TRBV6-2/TRBV6-3 11
CASSREGLETQYF TRBJ2-5 many TRBV5-1 13
CASSFDGAQPYF TRBJ2-3 . TRBV19 12
CASTNNPYNSPLHF TRBJ1-6 few TRBV19 14
CSVEQGVGTQYF TRBJ2-3 . TRBV29-1 12
CSGRDRTNEKLFF TRBJ1-4 . TRBV20-1 13
CASSGQGMEPQHF TRBJ1-5 . TRBV2 13
CASSLGDGYTF TRBJ1-2 . TRBV7-9 11
CASSLVPSGGNTDTQYF TRBJ2-3 few TRBV7-6 17
CATRGGETQYF TRBJ2-5 many TRBV24-1 11
CASSSSLTRPQHF TRBJ1-5 many TRBV27 13
CASPVYWDYEQFF TRBJ2-1 many TRBV12-5 13
CASSIAGTNSYEQYF TRBJ2-7 . TRBV19 15
CASSRDFTGFDTQYF TRBJ2-3 few TRBV19 15
CASSPGQYTEAFF TRBJ1-1 . TRBV18 13
CASSFYSNEKLFF TRBJ1-4 few TRBV7-6 13
CASSFKTTGTEAFF TRBJ1-1 few TRBV11-2 14
CASKPTSGEKTQYF TRBJ2-5 few TRBV2 14
CAWSGGTGEQYF TRBJ2-7 . TRBV30 12
CAISKDSTGELFF TRBJ2-2 . TRBV10-3 13
CASKGAENTIYF TRBJ1-3 few TRBV12-3/TRBV12-4 12